This passage covers 17 T cell receptor beta chains from one sample sequenced in a study of cytomegalovirus exposure and HLA in healthy donors. Method: immunoSEQ multiplex PCR; TCRdb's copy keeps in-frame clones and lacks some. The sample consists of approximately 180,000 clones, 86% of them appearing once. The sequencing sample was made of PBMCs. These receptors were obtained from a man between 18 and 35 years old in good health and CMV-seropositive.

The chain uses TRBV7-9 and TRBJ2-7; the match to TRBD2 covers 7 bases. Germline trimming cut 4 bases from V and 2 bases from J; bases unmatched to any gene: 5. Germline values: CDR1 SEHNR, CDR2 FQNEAQ (reference sequence). There are 14 residues in the CDR3. The CDR3 region is CASSSRGVTYEQYF. The CDR3 bases are TGTGCCAGCAGCTCCCGGGGGGTAACCTACGAGCAGTACTTC. The complete variable domain, with remaining parts taken from reference TRBV7-9 and TRBJ2-7, reads DTGVSQNPRHKITKRGQNVTFRCDPISEHNRLYWYRQTLGQGPEFLTYFQNEAQLEKSRLLSDRFSAERPKGSFSTLEIQRTEQGDSAMYLCASSSRGVTYEQYFGPGTRLTVT.

This sequence joins TRBV5-1 and TRBJ2-5, with TRBD2 matching over 9 bases. The germline gives CDR1 SGHRS, CDR2 YFSETQ. With V trimmed by 6 bases and J by 4 bases, 7 bases remained unmatched. CDR3 length: 14 amino acids. As DNA, the CDR3 is TGCGCCAGCATGAGTAGCGGGAGCGGAGAGACCCAGTACTTC. Its translation: CASMSSGSGETQYF.

The chain employs TRBV19 and TRBJ1-2; D is possibly TRBD1 (5 bases). CDR3 length: 15 residues. Per germline, CDR1 LNHDA and CDR2 SQIVND (reference sequence). V gave up 2 bases and J gave up 4 bases, with 14 bases separating them. Here the CDR3 reads CASSIFRGNGYGYTF. CDR3 in DNA: TGTGCCAGTAGTATATTTAGGGGCAACGGCTATGGCTACACCTTC.

V is TRBV19 and J is TRBJ1-1, with D uncertain. Trimming left V 7 bases short and J 0 bases short, with 9 bases between. Germline CDR1 LNHDA, CDR2 SQIVND (reference sequence). The CDR3 sequence is 13 residues long. Written as DNA, the CDR3 is TGTGCCAGTAATCCGGGATTGAACACTGAAGCTTTCTTT. It encodes CASNPGLNTEAFF.

Only a few counts were recorded for this clone. This sequence joins TRBV2 and TRBJ2-5; D may be TRBD2 (5 bases). The CDR3 is 12 residues long. V gave up 6 bases and J gave up 6 bases, with 11 bases separating them. Germline V gene sequence: CDR1 SNHLY, CDR2 FYNNEI. The CDR3 spells CASRLLGQTQYF. CDR3 coding DNA: TGTGCCAGCAGACTACTAGGGCAGACCCAGTACTTC.

V usage is TRBV7-9 and J usage is TRBJ2-7, with 10 bases that match TRBD2. The CDR3 covers 16 residues. Losses at the gene ends were 5 bases for V and 0 bases for J; bases not matched to a gene: 7. Germline CDR1 is SEHNR and CDR2 is FQNEAQ (reference sequence). The CDR3 region is CASSPPSGRSSYEQYF. CDR3 in DNA: TGTGCCAGCAGCCCGCCTAGCGGGAGAAGCTCCTACGAGCAGTACTTC.

This clone has a handful of counts. The chain employs TRBV7-2 and TRBJ2-1; 9 bases line up with TRBD2. The CDR3 spans 17 residues. V was pared by 3 bases and J by 7 bases, with 13 bases of the junction left unmatched. The germline gives CDR1 SGHTA, CDR2 FQGNSA. For the CDR3, the DNA is TGTGCCAGCAGCTTTTATATTAGCGGGGGCAATGGGAATGAGCAGTTCTTC. Its translation is CASSFYISGGNGNEQFF.

The chain carries TRBV2 and TRBJ1-5; TRBD1 aligns across 7 bases. J lost 1 base, V lost 5 bases, and 14 bases had no gene match. CDR3 length equals 18 residues. Germline lookup yields CDR1 SNHLY and CDR2 FYNNEI. Written as DNA, the CDR3 is TGTGCCAGCAGTAGATTTGTGTCAGGGGGAAGCAGCAATCAGCCCCAGCATTTT. Protein product: CASSRFVSGGSSNQPQHF.

Only one count was recorded for this clone. J is TRBJ1-1 and V is TRBV5-4; TRBD1 might be the D (5 bases). The CDR3 consists of 14 residues. The germline CDR1 and CDR2 sequences are SGHNT and YYREEE (reference sequence). V was trimmed by 0 bases and J by 1 base, leaving 7 bases between them. This CDR3 is CASSLGQPNTEAFF. CDR3 nucleotide sequence: TGTGCCAGCAGCTTGGGACAGCCGAACACTGAAGCTTTCTTT.

For this clone: At the DNA level, this CDR3 is encoded by other sequences in the same sample as well. The CDR3: CASSYGTSGYEQYF. The CDR3 DNA reads TGTGCCAGCAGTTACGGGACTAGCGGATACGAGCAGTACTTC. The rearrangement links TRBV6-5 to TRBJ2-7; 11 bases are a match to TRBD2. J lost 4 bases, V lost 2 bases, and 1 base had no gene match. CDR1 is MNHEY and CDR2 is SVGAGI in the germline V gene. The CDR3 has 14 residues.

The J gene is TRBJ1-2, the V gene TRBV28; D remains unclear. The CDR3 covers 12 residues. V lost 3 bases to trimming and J lost 4 bases, with 6 bases between them. Germline-derived CDR1 and CDR2 are MDHEN and SYDVKM. CDR3 residues: CASSLSVYGYTF. The DNA for the CDR3 is TGTGCCAGCAGTTTGTCCGTCTATGGCTACACCTTC.

This chain connects TRBV18 to TRBJ1-1; D call uncertain. Germline loops: CDR1 KGHSH, CDR2 LQKENI. Trimming removed 3 bases from V and 1 base from J, with 9 bases in between. CDR3 length: 14 amino acids. The CDR3 DNA reads as TGTGCCAGCTCACCCGCTCCGGGGAACACTGAAGCTTTCTTT. It codes for CASSPAPGNTEAFF.

V gene TRBV7-2 combines with J gene TRBJ2-7; D ambiguous. Trimming removed 1 base from V and 2 bases from J, with 9 bases in between. The CDR3 spans 14 residues. Germline-derived CDR1 and CDR2 are SGHTA and FQGNSA. CDR3: CASSLVVPTYEQYF. The CDR3, as DNA: TGTGCCAGCAGCTTAGTTGTTCCCACCTACGAGCAGTACTTC.

The chain combines TRBV19 with TRBJ2-7; D is unclear. V dropped 6 bases and J dropped 9 bases, with 18 bases sitting between them. The CDR3 is made up of 13 amino acids. CDR1 is LNHDA, CDR2 SQIVND, per germline (reference sequence). The CDR3 DNA reads TGTGCCAGTAGCCTGGTAGGTGGAGACGGGCAGTACTTC. Translating it yields CASSLVGGDGQYF.

The chain combines TRBV13 with TRBJ2-2; 8 bases line up with TRBD1. This CDR3 has 14 residues. Looked up from germline, CDR1 is PRHDT and CDR2 is FYEKMQ (reference sequence). V dropped 4 bases and J dropped 7; count of bases not matched to a gene: 5. CDR3 nucleotide sequence: TGTGCCAGCAGCTCCGACAGGGGTGACGGGGAGCTGTTTTTT. It encodes CASSSDRGDGELFF.

The chain couples TRBV7-2 to TRBJ2-7, with 10 bases identical to TRBD2. There are 15 residues in the CDR3. The trim removed 2 bases at V and 7 bases at J, leaving 8 bases unmatched. Germline values: CDR1 SGHTA, CDR2 FQGNSA. The CDR3 bases are TGTGCCAGCAGCTTATTAGCGGGAGGCCGGTATGAGCAGTACTTC. Amino acid sequence: CASSLLAGGRYEQYF.

The chain joins TRBV7-2 to TRBJ2-7, with 9 bases aligning to TRBD1. J was trimmed by 6 bases and V by 7 bases; bases with no gene match: 10. The germline V gene has CDR1 SGHTA and CDR2 FQGNSA. The CDR3 sequence is 14 residues long. CDR3 sequence reads: CASTRGTGKGEQYF. As DNA, the CDR3 is TGTGCCAGCACAAGGGGGACAGGGAAGGGCGAGCAGTACTTC.